The clone carrying this TCR beta chain came up a few times. The data belong to a study of regulatory T cells in long-lasting Graves disease. Time point indicated: newly diagnosed GD, antithyroid drugs for less than 3 months. Construction of the TCR library relied on RNA isolated from PBMCs. CDR3 length: 17 residues. V was trimmed by 4 bases and J by 0 bases, leaving 13 bases between them. CDR1 is KGHSH and CDR2 is LQKENI in the germline V gene. Arm-PCR of CDR3 regions and iRepertoire HTBI primers were used to build TCR beta libraries. TCRdb called the multiplex PCR reads again in MiXCR, with one record for every CDR3 protein. The data contain around 450,000 distinct CDR3 sequences, under 20% of them singletons. This sample also appeared in a second study, on T cells in Graves' hyperthyroidism and ophthalmopathy.

The J gene is TRBJ2-6, the V gene TRBV18, with D tentatively TRBD1 (6 bases). The sequenced sample was peripheral blood mononuclear cells (PBMCs), obtained at new diagnosis, from a patient treated with antithyroid drugs. The clonotype originates from a man aged 35 to 55 with Graves disease. In DNA form, the CDR3 reads TGTGCCAGCTCACGTGGACAGACAGTCTCTGGGGCCAACGTCCTGACTTTC. Translated, it gives CASSRGQTVSGANVLTF.